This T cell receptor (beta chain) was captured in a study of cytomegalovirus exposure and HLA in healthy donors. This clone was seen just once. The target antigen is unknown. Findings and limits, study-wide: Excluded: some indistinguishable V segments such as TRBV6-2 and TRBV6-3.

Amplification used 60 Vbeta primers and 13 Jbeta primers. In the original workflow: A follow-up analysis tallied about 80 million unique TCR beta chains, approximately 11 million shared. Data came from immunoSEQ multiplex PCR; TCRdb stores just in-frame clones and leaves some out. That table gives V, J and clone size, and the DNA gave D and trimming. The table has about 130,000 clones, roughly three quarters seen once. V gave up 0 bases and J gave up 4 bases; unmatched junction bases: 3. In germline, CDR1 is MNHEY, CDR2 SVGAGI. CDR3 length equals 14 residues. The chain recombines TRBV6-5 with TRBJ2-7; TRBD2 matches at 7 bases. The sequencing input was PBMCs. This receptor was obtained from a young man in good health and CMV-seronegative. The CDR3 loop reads CASSYSSSGYEQYF. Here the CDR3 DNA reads TGTGCCAGCAGTTACTCGTCTAGCGGATACGAGCAGTACTTC.